This record looks at one T cell receptor (beta chain) sequence and its context. The repertoire was sequenced with immunoSEQ multiplex PCR; TCRdb's copy has only in-frame clones and lacks some. The sample contains roughly 19,000 clones, around 90% of which appear only once. The entry originates in a study of PD-1 blockade in classical Hodgkin lymphoma. Germline V gene sequence: CDR1 SEHNR, CDR2 FQNEAQ (reference sequence). Deletions cut 4 bases from V and 5 bases from J, with 11 bases between. CDR3 length: 13 residues. Regarding time point: cycle 4 day 1 (C4D1), after five to seven weeks of nivolumab. Relapse was seen in all patients after autologous stem cell transplantation, and brentuximab vedotin exposure was variable. Magnetic negative selection isolated CD8+ T cells from thawed PBMCs.

The specimen was CD8+ T cells from blood, collected before the fourth cycle of nivolumab. The V call is TRBV7-9, the J call TRBJ2-5; tentative D call: TRBD1 (6 bases). The clonotype originates from a human donor with classical Hodgkin lymphoma. Here the CDR3 reads CASSSRGGETQYF. The CDR3 coding sequence is TGTGCCAGCAGCTCCAGGGGCGGGGAGACCCAGTACTTC.